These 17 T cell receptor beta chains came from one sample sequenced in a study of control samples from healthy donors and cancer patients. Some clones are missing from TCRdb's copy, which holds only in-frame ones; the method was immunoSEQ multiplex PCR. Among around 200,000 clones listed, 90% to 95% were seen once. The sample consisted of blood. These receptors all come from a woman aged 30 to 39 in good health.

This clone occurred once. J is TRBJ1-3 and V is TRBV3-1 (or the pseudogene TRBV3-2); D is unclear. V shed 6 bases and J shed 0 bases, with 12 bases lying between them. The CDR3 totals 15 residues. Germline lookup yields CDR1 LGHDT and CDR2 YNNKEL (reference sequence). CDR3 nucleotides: TGTGCCAGCAGTGAAACAGTGAGCTCTGGAAACACCATATATTTT. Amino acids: CASSETVSSGNTIYF.

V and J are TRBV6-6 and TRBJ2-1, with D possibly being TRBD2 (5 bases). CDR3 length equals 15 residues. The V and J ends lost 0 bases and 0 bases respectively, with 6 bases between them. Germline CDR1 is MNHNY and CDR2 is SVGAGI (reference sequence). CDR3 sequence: CASSYSGSSYNEQFF. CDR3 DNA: TGTGCCAGCAGTTACTCAGGGAGCTCCTACAATGAGCAGTTCTTC.

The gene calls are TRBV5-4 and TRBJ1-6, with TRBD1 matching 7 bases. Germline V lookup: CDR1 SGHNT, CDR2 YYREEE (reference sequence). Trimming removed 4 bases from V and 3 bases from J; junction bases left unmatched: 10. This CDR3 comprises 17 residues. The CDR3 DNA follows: TGTGCCAGCAGCGGTGGGACAGCCTCGAGCTATAATTCACCCCTCCACTTT. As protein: CASSGGTASSYNSPLHF. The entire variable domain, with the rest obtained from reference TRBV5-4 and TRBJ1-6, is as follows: ETGVTQSPTHLIKTRGQQVTLRCSSQSGHNTVSWYQQALGQGPQFIFQYYREEENGRGNFPPRFSGLQFPNYSSELNVNALELDDSALYLCASSGGTASSYNSPLHFGNGTRLTVT.

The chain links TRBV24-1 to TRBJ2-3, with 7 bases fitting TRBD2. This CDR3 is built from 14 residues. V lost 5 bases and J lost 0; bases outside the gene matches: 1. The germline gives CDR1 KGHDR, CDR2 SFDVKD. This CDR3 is CATSAAGSTDTQYF. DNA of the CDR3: TGTGCCACCAGTGCAGCGGGGAGCACAGATACGCAGTATTTT.

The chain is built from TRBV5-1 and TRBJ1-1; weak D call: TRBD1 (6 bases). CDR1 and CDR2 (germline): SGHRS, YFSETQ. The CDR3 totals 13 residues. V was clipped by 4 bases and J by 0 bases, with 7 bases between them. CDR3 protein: CASSGTMNTEAFF. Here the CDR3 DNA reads TGCGCCAGCAGCGGGACAATGAACACTGAAGCTTTCTTT.

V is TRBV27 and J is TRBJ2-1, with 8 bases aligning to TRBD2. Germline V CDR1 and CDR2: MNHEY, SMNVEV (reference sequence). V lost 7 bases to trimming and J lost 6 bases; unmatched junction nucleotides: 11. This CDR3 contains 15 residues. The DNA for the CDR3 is TGTGCCAGCACAGGGGTTCAAGCGGGAGTCAATGAGCAGTTCTTC. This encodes CASTGVQAGVNEQFF.

The CDR3 sequence is CASSETPPSLYEQYF. Here the CDR3 DNA reads TGTGCCAGCAGTGAAACCCCTCCAAGTCTCTACGAGCAGTACTTC. The genes are TRBV6-1 and TRBJ2-7; no definite D call. The V gene lost 2 bases and the J gene lost 3 bases, with 14 bases spanning the gap. The CDR3 spans 15 residues. Germline assignment: CDR1 MNHNS and CDR2 SASEGT.

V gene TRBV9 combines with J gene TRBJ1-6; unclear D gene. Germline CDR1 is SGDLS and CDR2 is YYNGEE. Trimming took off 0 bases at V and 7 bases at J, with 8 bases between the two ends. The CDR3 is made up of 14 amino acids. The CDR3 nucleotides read TGTGCCAGCAGCGTAGGTACAAACAATTCACCCCTCCACTTT. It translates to CASSVGTNNSPLHF.

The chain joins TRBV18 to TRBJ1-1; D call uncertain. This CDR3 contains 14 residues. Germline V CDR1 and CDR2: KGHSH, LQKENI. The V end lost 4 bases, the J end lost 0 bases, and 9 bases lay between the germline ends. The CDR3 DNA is TGTGCCAGCTCACGGTCTCAGTTGAACACTGAAGCTTTCTTT. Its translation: CASSRSQLNTEAFF. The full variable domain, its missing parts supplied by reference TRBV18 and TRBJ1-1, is NAGVMQNPRHLVRRRGQEARLRCSPMKGHSHVYWYRQLPEEGLKFMVYLQKENIIDESGMPKERFSAEFPKEGPSILRIQQVVRGDSAAYFCASSRSQLNTEAFFGQGTRLTVV.

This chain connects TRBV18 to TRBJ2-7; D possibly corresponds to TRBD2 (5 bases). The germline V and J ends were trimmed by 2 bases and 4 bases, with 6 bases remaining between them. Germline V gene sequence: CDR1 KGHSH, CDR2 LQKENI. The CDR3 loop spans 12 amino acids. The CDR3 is CASSPREYEQYF. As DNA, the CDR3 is TGTGCCAGCTCACCAAGGGAGTACGAGCAGTACTTC. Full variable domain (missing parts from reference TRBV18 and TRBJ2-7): NAGVMQNPRHLVRRRGQEARLRCSPMKGHSHVYWYRQLPEEGLKFMVYLQKENIIDESGMPKERFSAEFPKEGPSILRIQQVVRGDSAAYFCASSPREYEQYFGPGTRLTVT.

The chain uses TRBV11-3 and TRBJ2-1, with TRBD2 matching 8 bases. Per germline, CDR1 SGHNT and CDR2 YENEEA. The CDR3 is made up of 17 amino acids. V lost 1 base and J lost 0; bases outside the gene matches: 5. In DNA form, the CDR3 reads TGTGCCAGCAGCTTAGCTATAGCGGGAAGCTCCTACAATGAGCAGTTCTTC. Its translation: CASSLAIAGSSYNEQFF.

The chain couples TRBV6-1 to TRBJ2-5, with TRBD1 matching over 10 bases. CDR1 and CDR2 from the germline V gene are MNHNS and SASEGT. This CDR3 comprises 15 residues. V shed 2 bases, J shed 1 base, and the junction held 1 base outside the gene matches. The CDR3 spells CASSERTGGQETQYF. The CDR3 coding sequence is TGTGCCAGCAGTGAACGGACAGGGGGCCAAGAGACCCAGTACTTC.

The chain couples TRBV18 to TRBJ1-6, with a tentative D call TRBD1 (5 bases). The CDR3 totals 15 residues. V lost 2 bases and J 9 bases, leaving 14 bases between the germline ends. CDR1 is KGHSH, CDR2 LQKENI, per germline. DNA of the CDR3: TGTGCCAGCTCACCAAGGGGTAGGGTGGGTTCACCCCTCCACTTT. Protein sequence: CASSPRGRVGSPLHF.

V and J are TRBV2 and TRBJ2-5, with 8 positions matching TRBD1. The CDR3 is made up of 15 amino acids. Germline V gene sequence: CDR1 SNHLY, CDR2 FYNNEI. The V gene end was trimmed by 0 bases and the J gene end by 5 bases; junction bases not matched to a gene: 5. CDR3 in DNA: TGTGCCAGCAGTGAAGCGTCAGGGGGCGTGGAGACCCAGTACTTC. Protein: CASSEASGGVETQYF.

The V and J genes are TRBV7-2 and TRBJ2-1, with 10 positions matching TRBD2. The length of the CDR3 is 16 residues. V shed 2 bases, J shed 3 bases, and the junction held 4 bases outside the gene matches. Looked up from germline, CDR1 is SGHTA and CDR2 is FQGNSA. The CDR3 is CASSLRVAGGYNEQFF. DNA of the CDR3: TGTGCCAGCAGCTTAAGGGTAGCGGGAGGCTACAATGAGCAGTTCTTC.

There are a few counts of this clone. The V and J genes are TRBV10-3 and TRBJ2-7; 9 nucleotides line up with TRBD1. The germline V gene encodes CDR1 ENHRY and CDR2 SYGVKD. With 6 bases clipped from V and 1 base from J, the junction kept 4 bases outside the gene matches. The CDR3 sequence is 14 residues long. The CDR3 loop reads CAIRDRGRSYEQYF. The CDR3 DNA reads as TGTGCCATCAGGGACAGGGGTCGATCCTACGAGCAGTACTTC.

The CDR3 region has the DNA TGTGCCAGCAGCGGGGGCACAGATACGCAGTATTTT. This translates into CASSGGTDTQYF. The chain uses TRBV5-4 and TRBJ2-3; D is unclear. V lost 4 bases, J lost 1 base, and 4 bases lay in between. Per germline, CDR1 SGHNT and CDR2 YYREEE (reference sequence). The CDR3 extends over 12 amino acids.